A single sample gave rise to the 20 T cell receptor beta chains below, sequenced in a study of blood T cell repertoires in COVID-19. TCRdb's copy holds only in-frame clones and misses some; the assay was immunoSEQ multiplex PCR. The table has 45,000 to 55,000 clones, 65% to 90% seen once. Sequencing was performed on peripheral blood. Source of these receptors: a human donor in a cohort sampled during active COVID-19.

The chain's CDR3 is CASNQGSNYGYTF. Here the CDR3 DNA reads TGTGCCAGCAATCAGGGTTCTAACTATGGCTACACCTTC. The rearrangement uses TRBV6-6 and TRBJ1-2; a weak D match, TRBD1 (5 bases). The CDR3 covers 13 residues. Germline V gene lookup returns CDR1 MNHNY and CDR2 SVGAGI (reference sequence). V lost 7 bases and J 0 bases, leaving 9 bases between the germline ends.

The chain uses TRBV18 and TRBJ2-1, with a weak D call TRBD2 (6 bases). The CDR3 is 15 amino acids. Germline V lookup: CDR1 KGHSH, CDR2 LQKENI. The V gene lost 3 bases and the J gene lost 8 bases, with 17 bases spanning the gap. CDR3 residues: CASSPLGGYGDEQFF. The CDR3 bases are TGTGCCAGCTCACCGTTGGGGGGATATGGCGATGAGCAGTTCTTC.

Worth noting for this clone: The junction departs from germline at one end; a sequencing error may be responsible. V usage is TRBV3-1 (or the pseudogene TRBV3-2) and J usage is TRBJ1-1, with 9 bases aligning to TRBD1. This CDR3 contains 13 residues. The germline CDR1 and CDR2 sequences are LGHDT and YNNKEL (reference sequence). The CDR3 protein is CASSQGGQGVTLF. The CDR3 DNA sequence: TGTGCCAGCAGCCAAGGGGGACAGGGTGTAACCCTATTT.

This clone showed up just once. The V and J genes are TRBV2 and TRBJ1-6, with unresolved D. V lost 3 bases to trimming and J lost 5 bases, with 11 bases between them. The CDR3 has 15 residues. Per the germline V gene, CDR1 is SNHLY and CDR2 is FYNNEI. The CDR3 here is CASSETWQDNSPLHF. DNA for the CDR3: TGTGCCAGCAGTGAGACCTGGCAGGATAATTCACCCCTCCACTTT.

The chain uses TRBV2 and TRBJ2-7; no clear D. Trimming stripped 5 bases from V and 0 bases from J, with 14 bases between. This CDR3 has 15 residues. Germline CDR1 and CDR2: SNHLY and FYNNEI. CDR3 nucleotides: TGTGCCAGCAGTCCTGCCGGTACCCTCTCCTACGAGCAGTACTTC. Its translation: CASSPAGTLSYEQYF.

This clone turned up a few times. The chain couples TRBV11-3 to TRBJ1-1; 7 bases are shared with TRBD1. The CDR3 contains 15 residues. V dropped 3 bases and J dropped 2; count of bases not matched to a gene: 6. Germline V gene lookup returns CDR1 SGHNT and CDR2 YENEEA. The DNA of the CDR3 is TGTGCCAGCAGCTTCGGCGGGACAGTCAACACTGAAGCTTTCTTT. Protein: CASSFGGTVNTEAFF.

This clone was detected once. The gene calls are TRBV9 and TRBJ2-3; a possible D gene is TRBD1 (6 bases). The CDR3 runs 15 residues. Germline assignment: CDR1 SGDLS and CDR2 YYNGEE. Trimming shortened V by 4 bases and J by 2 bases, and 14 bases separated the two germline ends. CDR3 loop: CASSSRSGDTDTQYF. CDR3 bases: TGTGCCAGCAGCTCGAGGTCAGGGGACACAGATACGCAGTATTTT.

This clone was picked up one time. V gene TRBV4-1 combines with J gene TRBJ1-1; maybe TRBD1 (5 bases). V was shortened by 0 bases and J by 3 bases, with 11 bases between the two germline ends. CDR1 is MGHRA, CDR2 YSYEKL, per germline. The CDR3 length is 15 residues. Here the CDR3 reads CASSQDGQIYTEAFF. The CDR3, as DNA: TGCGCCAGCAGCCAAGATGGACAAATCTACACTGAAGCTTTCTTT.

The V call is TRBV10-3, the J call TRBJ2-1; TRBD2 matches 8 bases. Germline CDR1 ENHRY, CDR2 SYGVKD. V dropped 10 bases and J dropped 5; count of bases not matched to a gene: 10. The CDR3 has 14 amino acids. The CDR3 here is CATQPGTSDNEQFF. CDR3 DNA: TGTGCCACCCAGCCCGGGACTAGTGACAATGAGCAGTTCTTC.

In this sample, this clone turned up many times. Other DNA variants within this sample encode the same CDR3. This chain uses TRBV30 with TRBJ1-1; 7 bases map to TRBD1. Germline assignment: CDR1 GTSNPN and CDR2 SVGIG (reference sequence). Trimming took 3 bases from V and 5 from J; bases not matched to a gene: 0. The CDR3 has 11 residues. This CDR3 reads CAWSRGTEAFF. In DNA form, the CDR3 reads TGTGCCTGGAGCAGGGGGACTGAAGCTTTCTTT. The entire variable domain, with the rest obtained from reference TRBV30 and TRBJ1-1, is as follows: SQTIHQWPATLVQPVGSPLSLECTVEGTSNPNLYWYRQAAGRGLQLLFYSVGIGQISSEVPQNLSASRPQDRQFILSSKKLLLSDSGFYLCAWSRGTEAFFGQGTRLTVV.

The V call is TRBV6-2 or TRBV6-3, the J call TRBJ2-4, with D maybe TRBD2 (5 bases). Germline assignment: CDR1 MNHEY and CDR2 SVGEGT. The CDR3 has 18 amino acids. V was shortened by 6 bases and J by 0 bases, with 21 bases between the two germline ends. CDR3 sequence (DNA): TGTGCCAGCAGCACAAGTAGAACGGGATCGCTAGCCAAAAACATTCAGTACTTC. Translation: CASSTSRTGSLAKNIQYF.

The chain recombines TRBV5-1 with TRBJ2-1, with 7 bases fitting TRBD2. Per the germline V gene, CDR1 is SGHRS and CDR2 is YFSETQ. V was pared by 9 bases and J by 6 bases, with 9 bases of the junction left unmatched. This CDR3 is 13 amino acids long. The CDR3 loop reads CATNSGTTNEQFF. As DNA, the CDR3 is TGCGCCACCAATTCCGGGACTACCAATGAGCAGTTCTTC.

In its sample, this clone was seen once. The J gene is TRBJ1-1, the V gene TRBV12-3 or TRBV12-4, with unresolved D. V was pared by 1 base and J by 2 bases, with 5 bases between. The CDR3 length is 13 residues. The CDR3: CASSLGRNTEAFF. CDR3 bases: TGTGCCAGCAGTTTAGGTCGTAACACTGAAGCTTTCTTT.

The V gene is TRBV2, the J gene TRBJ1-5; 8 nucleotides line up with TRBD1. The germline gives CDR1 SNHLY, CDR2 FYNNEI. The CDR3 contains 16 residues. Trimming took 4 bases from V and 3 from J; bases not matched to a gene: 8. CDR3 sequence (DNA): TGTGCCAGCAGTGGGTTGGGGACAGGTAACAATCAGCCCCAGCATTTT. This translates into CASSGLGTGNNQPQHF.

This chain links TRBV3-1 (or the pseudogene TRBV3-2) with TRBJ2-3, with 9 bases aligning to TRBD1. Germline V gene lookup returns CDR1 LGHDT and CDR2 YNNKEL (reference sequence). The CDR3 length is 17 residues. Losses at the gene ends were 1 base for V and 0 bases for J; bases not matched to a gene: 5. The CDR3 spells CASSQADRGFSTDTQYF. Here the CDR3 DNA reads TGTGCCAGCAGCCAAGCTGACAGGGGGTTTAGCACAGATACGCAGTATTTT.

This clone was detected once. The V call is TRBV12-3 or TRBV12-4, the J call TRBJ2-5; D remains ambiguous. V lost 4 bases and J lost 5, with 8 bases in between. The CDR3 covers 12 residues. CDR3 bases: TGTGCCAGCAGTTCCAACTGGGAGACCCAGTACTTC. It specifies CASSSNWETQYF.

CDR3 coding DNA: TGTGCCAGCAGGGGACTAGCGGGAGGGGCCGGGGAGCTGTTTTTT. Encoded protein: CASRGLAGGAGELFF. V gene TRBV2 combines with J gene TRBJ2-2, with TRBD2 matching over 16 bases. The V gene end was trimmed by 6 bases and the J gene end by 6 bases; junction bases not matched to a gene: 1. The CDR3 runs to 15 residues. Germline loops: CDR1 SNHLY, CDR2 FYNNEI.

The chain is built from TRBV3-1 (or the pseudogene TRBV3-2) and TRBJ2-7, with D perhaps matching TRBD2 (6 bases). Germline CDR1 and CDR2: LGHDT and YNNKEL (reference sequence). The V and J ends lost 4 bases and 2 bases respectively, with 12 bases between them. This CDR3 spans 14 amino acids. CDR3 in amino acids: CASSPSGSPYEQYF. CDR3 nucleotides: TGTGCCAGCAGCCCCTCCGGGAGCCCCTACGAGCAGTACTTC.

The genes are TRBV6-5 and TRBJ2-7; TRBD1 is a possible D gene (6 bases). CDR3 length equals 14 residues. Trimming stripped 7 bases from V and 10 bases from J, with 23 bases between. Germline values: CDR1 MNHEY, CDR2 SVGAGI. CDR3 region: CASTPFTGPASQYF. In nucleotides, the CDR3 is TGTGCCAGCACTCCTTTTACAGGGCCAGCTTCCCAGTACTTC.

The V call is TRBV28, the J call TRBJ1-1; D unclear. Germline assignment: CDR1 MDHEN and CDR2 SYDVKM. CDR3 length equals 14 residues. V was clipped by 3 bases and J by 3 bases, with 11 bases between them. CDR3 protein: CASSFEGWDTEAFF. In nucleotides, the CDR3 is TGTGCCAGCAGTTTTGAGGGTTGGGACACTGAAGCTTTCTTT.